The source of this TCR beta chain is a study of T cells in narcolepsy. Repertoires were generated with immunoSEQ multiplex PCR, while TCRdb's copy carries only in-frame clones and drops some. Among 30,000 or so clones, roughly 82% were seen once, and the ten largest hold less than 1.2%. Trimming shortened V by 0 bases and J by 10 bases, and 10 bases separated the two germline ends. The CDR3 is 13 amino acids. Germline CDR1 is LNHNV and CDR2 is YYDKDF (reference sequence). The TCR originated in a human donor with narcolepsy. Sequencing was performed on CD45RA- memory CD4+ T cells from PBMCs. The chain is built from TRBV15 and TRBJ2-1; the D gene is possibly TRBD1 (6 bases). For the CDR3, the DNA is TGTGCCACCAGCAGAGATAACAGGGCCGAGCAGTTCTTC. This encodes CATSRDNRAEQFF.